This paragraph covers one TCR beta chain sequence. These data are taken from a study of T cell responses to AZD1222 COVID-19 vaccine. The data were produced by immunoSEQ multiplex PCR, yet TCRdb's version contains in-frame clones alone and is incomplete. This repertoire shows 120,000 to 150,000 clones, 70% to 90% found once; its top ten account for 4.5% to 6.5%. The CDR3 has 19 residues. The J segment lost 1 base and the V segment lost 4 bases, leaving 19 bases of the junction unmatched. The germline V gene encodes CDR1 SGDLS and CDR2 YYNGEE. The source of this sequence is an adult in good health. This specimen consisted of peripheral blood, obtained on day 0 of AZD1222 vaccination. This sequence joins TRBV9 and TRBJ2-7, with 8 bases lining up with TRBD1. The CDR3 region is CASSPRGRTGKEASYEQYF. The CDR3, as DNA: TGTGCCAGCAGCCCTAGAGGAAGGACAGGGAAGGAGGCGTCCTACGAGCAGTACTTC.